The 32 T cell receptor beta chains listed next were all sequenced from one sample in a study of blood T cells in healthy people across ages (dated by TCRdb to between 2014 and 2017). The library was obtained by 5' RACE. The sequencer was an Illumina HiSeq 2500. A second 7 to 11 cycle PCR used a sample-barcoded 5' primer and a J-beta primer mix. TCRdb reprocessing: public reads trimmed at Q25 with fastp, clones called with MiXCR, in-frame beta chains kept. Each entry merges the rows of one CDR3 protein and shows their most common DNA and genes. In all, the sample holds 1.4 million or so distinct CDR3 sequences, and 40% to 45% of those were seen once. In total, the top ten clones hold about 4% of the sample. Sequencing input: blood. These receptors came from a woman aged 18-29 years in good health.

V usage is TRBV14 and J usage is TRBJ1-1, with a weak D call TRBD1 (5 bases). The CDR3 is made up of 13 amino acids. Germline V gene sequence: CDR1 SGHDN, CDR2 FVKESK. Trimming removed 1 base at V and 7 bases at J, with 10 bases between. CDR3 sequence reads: CASSQGGDIEAFF. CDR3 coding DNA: TGTGCCAGCAGCCAAGGGGGGGATATTGAAGCTTTCTTT.

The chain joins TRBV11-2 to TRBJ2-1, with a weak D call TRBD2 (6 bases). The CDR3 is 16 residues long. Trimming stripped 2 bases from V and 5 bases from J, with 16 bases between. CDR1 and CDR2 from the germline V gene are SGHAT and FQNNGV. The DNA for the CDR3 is TGTGCCAGCAGCTTATTTACGGTAGCGGTAAACAATGAGCAGTTCTTC. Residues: CASSLFTVAVNNEQFF. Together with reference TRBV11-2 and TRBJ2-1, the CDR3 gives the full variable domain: EAGVAQSPRYKIIEKRQSVAFWCNPISGHATLYWYQQILGQGPKLLIQFQNNGVVDDSQLPKDRFSAERLKGVDSTLKIQPAKLEDSAVYLCASSLFTVAVNNEQFFGPGTRLTVL.

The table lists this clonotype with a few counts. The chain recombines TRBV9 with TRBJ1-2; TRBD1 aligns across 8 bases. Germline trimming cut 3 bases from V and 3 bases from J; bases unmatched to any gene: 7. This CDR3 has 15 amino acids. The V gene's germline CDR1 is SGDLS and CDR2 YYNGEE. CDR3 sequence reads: CASSESTGADYGYTF. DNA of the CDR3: TGTGCCAGCAGCGAATCGACAGGGGCTGACTATGGCTACACCTTC.

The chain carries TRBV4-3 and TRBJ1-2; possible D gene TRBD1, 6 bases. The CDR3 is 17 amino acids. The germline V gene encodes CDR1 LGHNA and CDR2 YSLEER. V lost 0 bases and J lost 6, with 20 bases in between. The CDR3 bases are TGCGCCAGCAGCCAAGATTTCGTGCCAGGGGCTACGGATGGCTACACCTTC. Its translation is CASSQDFVPGATDGYTF.

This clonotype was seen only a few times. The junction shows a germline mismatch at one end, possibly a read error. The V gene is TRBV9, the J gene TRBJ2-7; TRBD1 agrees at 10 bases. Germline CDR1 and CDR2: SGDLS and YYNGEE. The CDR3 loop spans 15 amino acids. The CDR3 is CASSGDRGFSYEQYF. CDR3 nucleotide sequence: TGTGCCAGCAGCGGGGACAGGGGATTCTCCTATGAGCAGTACTTC.

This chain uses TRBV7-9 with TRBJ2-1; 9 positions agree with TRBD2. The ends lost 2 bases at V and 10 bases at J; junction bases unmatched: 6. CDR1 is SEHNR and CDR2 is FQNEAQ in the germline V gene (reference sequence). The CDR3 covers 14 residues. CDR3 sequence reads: CASSLRREGREQFF. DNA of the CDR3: TGTGCCAGCAGCTTACGGCGGGAGGGCCGAGAGCAGTTCTTC.

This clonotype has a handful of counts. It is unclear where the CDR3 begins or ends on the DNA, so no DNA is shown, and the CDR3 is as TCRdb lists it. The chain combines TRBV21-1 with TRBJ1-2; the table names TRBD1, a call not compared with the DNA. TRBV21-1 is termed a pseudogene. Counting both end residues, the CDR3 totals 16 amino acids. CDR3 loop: CASSPLWGRGNYGYTF.

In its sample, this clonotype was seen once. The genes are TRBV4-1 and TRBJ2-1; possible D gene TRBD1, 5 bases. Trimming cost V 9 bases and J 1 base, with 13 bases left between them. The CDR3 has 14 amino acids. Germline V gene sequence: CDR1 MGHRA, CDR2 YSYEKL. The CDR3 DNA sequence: TGCGCCAGTGGTAAAGGGGTATCCTACAATGAGCAGTTCTTC. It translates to CASGKGVSYNEQFF.

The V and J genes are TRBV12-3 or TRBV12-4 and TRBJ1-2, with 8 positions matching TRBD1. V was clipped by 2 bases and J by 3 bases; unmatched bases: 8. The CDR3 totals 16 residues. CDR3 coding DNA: TGTGCCAGCAGTTTAAGCCCCCAGGGGGCCGACTATGGCTACACCTTC. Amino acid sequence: CASSLSPQGADYGYTF.

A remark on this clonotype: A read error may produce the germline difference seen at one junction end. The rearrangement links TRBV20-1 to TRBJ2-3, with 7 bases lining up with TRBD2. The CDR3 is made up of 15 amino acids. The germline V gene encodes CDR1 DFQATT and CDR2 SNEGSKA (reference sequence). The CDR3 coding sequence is TGCAGTGGAGGCGGGGGTCCCCAAAGCACAGATACGCGGTATTTT. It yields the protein CSGGGGPQSTDTRYF.

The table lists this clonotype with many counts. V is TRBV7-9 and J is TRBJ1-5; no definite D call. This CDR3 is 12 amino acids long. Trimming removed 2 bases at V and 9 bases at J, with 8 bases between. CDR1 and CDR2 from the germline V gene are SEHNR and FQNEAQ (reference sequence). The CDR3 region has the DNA TGTGCCAGCAGCTTAATCGATGGGCCCCAGCATTTT. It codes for CASSLIDGPQHF.

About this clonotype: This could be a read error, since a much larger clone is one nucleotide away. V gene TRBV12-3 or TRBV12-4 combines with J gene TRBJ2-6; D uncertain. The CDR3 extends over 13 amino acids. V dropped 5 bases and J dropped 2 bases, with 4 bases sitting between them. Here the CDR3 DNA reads TGTGCCAGCAGTAACACTGGGGCCAACGTCCTGACTTTC. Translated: CASSNTGANVLTF.

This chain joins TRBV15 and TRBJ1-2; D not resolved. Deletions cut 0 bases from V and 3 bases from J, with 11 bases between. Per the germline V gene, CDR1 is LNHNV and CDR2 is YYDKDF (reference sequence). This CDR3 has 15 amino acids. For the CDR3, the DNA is TGTGCCACCAGCAGAGAGGGCCGGCTAGACTATGGCTACACCTTC. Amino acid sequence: CATSREGRLDYGYTF.

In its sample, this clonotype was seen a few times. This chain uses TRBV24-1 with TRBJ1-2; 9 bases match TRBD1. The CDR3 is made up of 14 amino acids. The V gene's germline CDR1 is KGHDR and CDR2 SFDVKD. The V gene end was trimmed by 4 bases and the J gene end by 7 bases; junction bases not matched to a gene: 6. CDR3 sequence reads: CATSDHGTGTGYTF. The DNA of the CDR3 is TGTGCCACCAGTGACCATGGGACAGGGACTGGCTACACCTTC.

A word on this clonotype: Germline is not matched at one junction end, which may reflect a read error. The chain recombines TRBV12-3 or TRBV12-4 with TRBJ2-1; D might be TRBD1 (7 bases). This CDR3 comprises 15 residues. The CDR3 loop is CASSLGGGQYNEQFF. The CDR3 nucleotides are TGTGCCAGCAGCTTAGGAGGGGGCCAATACAATGAGCAGTTCTTC.

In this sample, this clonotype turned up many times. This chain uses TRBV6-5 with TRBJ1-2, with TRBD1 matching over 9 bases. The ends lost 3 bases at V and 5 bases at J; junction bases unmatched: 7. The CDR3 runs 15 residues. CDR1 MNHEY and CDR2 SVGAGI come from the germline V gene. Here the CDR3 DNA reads TGTGCCAGCAGTTATCGGGACAGGGAACCTTATGGCTACACCTTC. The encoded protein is CASSYRDREPYGYTF.

The CDR3 DNA reads TGCAGCGTTGAAGAGCCCGTCAGCAACTATGGCTACACCTTC. Its translation is CSVEEPVSNYGYTF. This chain links TRBV29-1 with TRBJ1-2; D remains unclear. The ends were cut back, 0 bases at V and 2 bases at J, with 10 bases in the middle. The CDR3 sequence is 14 residues long. Germline-derived CDR1 and CDR2 are SQVTM and ANQGSEA.

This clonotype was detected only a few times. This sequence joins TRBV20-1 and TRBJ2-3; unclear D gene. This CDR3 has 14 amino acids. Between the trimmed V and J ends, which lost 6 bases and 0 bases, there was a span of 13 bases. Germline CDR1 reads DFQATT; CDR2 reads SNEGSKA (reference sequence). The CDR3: CSATQGSSTDTQYF. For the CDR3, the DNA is TGCAGTGCCACTCAAGGATCCAGCACAGATACGCAGTATTTT.

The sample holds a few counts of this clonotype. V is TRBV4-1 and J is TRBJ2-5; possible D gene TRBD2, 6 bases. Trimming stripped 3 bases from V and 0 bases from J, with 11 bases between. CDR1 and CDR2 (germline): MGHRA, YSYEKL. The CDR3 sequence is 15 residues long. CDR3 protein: CASSHLDYNQETQYF. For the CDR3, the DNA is TGCGCCAGCAGCCACTTGGACTATAACCAAGAGACCCAGTACTTC.

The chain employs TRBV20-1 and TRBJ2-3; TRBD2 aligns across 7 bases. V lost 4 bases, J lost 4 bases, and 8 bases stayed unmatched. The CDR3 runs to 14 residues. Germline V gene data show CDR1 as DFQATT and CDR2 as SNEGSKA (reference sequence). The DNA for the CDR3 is TGCAGTGCTATGGGCGGGAGAAGGTCAGATACGCAGTATTTT. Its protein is CSAMGGRRSDTQYF.

The CDR3 region is CASSLNGPNEQYF. The CDR3 bases are TGTGCCAGCAGCTTAAACGGACCCAACGAGCAGTACTTC. V is TRBV7-3 and J is TRBJ2-4; the D is unclear. Judging by the DNA end, TRBJ2-7 fits better; the J call may be wrong. Germline-derived CDR1 and CDR2 are SGHTA and FQGTGA. The CDR3 is 13 residues long.

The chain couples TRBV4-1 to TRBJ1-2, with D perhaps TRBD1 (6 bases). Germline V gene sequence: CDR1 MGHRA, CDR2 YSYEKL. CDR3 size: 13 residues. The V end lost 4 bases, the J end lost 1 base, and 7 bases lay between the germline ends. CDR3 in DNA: TGCGCCAGCAGCCGACAGGTTAACTATGGCTACACCTTC. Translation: CASSRQVNYGYTF.

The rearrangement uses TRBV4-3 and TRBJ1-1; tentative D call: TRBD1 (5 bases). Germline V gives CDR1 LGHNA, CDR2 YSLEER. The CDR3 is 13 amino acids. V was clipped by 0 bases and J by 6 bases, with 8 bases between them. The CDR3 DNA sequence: TGCGCCAGCAGCCAAGAGGGGGGACCTGAAGCTTTCTTT. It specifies CASSQEGGPEAFF.

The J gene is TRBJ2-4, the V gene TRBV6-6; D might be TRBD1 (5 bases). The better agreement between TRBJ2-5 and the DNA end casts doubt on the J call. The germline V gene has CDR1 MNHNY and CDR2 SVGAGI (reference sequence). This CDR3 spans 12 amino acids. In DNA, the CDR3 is TGTGCCAGCAGTCAAACCCAGGGGACCCAGTACTTC. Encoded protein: CASSQTQGTQYF.

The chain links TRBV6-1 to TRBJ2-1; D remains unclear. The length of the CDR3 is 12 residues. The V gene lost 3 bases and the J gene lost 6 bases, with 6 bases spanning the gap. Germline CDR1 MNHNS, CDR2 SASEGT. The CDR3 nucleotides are TGTGCCAGCAGTGAGGTTACCAATGAGCAGTTCTTC. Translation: CASSEVTNEQFF.

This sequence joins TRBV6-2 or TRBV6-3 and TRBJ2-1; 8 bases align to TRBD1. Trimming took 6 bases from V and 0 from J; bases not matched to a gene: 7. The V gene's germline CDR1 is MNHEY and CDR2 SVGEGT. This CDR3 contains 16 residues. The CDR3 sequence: CASRRQGASSYNEQFF. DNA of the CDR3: TGTGCCAGCAGACGCCAGGGGGCAAGCTCCTACAATGAGCAGTTCTTC.

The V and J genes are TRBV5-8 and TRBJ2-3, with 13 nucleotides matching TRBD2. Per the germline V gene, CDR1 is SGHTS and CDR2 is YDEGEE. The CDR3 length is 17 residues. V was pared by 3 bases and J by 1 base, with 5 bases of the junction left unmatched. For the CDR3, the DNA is TGTGCCAGCAGCTGGGGACTAGCGGGGAGGGGCACAGATACGCAGTATTTT. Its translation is CASSWGLAGRGTDTQYF.

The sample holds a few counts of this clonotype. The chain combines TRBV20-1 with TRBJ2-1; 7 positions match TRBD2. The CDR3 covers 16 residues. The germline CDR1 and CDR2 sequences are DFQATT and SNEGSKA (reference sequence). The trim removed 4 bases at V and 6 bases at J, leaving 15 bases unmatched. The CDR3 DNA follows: TGCAGTGCTAATCCCCACTCCCCTACTAGCGTCAATGAGCAGTTCTTC. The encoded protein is CSANPHSPTSVNEQFF.

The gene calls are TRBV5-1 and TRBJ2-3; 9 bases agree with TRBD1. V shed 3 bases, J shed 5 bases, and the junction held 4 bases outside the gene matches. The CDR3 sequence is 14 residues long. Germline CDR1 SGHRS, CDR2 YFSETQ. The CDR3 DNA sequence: TGCGCCAGCAGCTGGGGACAGGGATTAGATACGCAGTATTTT. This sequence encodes CASSWGQGLDTQYF.

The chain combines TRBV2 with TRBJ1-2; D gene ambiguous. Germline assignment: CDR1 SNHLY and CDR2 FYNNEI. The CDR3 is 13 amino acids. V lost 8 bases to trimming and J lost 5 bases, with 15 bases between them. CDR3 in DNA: TGTGCCAGCGTCAGGAGCGACCTTTATGGCTACACCTTC. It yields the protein CASVRSDLYGYTF.

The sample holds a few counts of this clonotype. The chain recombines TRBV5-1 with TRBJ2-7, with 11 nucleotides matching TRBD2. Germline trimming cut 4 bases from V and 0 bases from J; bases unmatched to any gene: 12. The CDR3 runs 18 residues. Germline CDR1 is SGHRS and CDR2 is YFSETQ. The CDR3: CASSVGLAGAVSSYEQYF. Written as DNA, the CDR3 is TGCGCCAGCAGCGTCGGACTAGCGGGTGCAGTTAGCTCCTACGAGCAGTACTTC.

The CDR3 region has the DNA TGTGCCAGCAGTGAGGCGGGTATCCGTCGGGAGACCCAGTACTTC. Its protein product is CASSEAGIRRETQYF. The rearrangement uses TRBV2 and TRBJ2-5; the D gene is possibly TRBD2 (5 bases). The germline V and J ends were trimmed by 3 bases and 5 bases, with 16 bases remaining between them. Germline V lookup: CDR1 SNHLY, CDR2 FYNNEI. The CDR3 has 15 residues.